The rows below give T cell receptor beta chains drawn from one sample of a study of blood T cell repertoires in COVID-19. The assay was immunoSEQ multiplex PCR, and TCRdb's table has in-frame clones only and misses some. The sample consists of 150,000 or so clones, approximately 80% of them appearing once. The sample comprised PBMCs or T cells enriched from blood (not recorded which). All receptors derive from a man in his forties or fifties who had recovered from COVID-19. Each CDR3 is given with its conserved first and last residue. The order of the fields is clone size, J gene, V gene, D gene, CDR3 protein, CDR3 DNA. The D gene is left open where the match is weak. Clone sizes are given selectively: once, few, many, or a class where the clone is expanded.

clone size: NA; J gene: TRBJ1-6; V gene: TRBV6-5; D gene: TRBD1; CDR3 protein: CASSYSQTGANSPLHF; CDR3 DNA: TGTGCCAGCAGTTACTCGCAGACAGGGGCGAATTCACCCCTCCACTTT
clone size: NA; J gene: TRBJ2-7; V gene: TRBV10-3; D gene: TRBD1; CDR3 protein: CAIRTPGQSLYEQYF; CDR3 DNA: TGTGCCATCAGGACCCCGGGACAGTCCCTCTACGAGCAGTACTTC
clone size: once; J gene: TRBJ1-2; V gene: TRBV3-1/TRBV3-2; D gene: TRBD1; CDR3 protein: CASSLGTGGLDYTF; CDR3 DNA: TGTGCCAGCAGCCTTGGGACAGGGGGTCTGGACTACACCTTC
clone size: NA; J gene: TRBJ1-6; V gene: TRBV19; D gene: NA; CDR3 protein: CASSMARGGNSPLHF; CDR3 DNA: TGTGCCAGTAGTATGGCCAGGGGCGGGAATTCACCCCTCCACTTT
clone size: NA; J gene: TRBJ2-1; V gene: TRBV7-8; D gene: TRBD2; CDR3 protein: CASSLRTSANNEQFF; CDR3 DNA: TGTGCCAGCAGCTTACGGACTAGTGCTAACAATGAGCAGTTCTTC
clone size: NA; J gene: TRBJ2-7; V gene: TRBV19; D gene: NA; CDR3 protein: CASSIPGSEAYEQYF; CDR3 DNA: TGTGCCAGTAGTATCCCCGGGAGTGAAGCATACGAGCAGTACTTC
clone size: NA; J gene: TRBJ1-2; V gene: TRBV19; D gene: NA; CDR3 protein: CASSQVLQRRNLNYGYTF; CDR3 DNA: TGTGCCAGTAGTCAAGTACTCCAGCGAAGAAACTTAAACTATGGCTACACCTTC
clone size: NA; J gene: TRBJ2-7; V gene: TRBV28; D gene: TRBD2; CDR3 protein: CASTPTSGFYEQYF; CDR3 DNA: TGTGCCAGCACCCCGACTAGCGGGTTCTACGAGCAGTACTTC
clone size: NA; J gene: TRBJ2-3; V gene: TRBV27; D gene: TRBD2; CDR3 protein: CASRPGGLAADTQYF; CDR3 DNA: TGTGCCAGCAGGCCTGGGGGACTAGCGGCAGATACGCAGTATTTT
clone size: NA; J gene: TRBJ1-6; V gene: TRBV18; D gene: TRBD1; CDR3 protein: CASSPQGARVNSPLHF; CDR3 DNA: TGTGCCAGCTCACCCCAGGGGGCGCGTGTTAATTCACCCCTCCACTTT
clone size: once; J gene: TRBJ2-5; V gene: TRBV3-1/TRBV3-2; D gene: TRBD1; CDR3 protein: CASRTGVAETQYF; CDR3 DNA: TGTGCCAGCAGAACAGGGGTAGCGGAGACCCAGTACTTC
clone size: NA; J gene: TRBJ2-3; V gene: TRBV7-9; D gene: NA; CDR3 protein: CASNRGAHDTQYF; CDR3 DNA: TGTGCCAGTAACCGCGGGGCGCATGATACGCAGTATTTT
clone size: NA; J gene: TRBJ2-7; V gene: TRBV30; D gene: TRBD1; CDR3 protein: CAWSVRFPVRDRIWSSYEQYF; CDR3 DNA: TGTGCCTGGAGTGTACGGTTCCCGGTCCGGGACAGAATATGGAGCTCCTACGAGCAGTACTTC
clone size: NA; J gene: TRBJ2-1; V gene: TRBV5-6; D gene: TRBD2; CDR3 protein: CASRPGTSGFSGSYNEQFF; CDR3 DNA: TGTGCCAGCAGGCCCGGGACTAGCGGGTTTTCGGGCTCCTACAATGAGCAGTTCTTC
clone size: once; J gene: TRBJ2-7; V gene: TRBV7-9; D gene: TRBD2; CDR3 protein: CASSLVQAGSSYEQYF; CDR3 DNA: TGTGCCAGCAGCTTAGTTCAAGCGGGGAGCTCCTACGAGCAGTACTTC
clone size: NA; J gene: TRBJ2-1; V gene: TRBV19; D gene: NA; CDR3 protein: CASSMVSGRGSYNEQFF; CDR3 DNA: TGTGCCAGTAGTATGGTTAGTGGGAGAGGGTCCTACAATGAGCAGTTCTTC
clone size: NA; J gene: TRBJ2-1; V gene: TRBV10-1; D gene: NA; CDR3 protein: CASGAGASDEQFF; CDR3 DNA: TGCGCCAGCGGTGCCGGGGCTAGCGATGAGCAGTTCTTC
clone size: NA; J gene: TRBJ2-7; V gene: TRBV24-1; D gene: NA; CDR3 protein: CATATSGSSYEQYF; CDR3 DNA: TGTGCCACCGCTACGTCGGGGAGCTCCTACGAGCAGTACTTC
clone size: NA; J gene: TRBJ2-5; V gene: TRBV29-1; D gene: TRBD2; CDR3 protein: CSVDAGGQETQYF; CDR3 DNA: TGCAGCGTCGACGCCGGGGGGCAAGAGACCCAGTACTTC
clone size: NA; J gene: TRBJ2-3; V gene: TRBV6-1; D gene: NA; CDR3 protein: CASSEAASGTDTQYF; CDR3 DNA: TGTGCCAGCAGTGAAGCGGCTAGCGGCACAGATACGCAGTATTTT
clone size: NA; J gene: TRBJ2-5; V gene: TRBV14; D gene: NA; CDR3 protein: CASSQAPRGRRETQYF; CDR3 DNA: TGTGCCAGCAGCCAAGCCCCTCGAGGGAGGCGGGAGACCCAGTACTTC
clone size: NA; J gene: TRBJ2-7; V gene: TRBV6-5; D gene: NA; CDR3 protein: CASGTGAIEQYF; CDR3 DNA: TGTGCCAGCGGTACGGGAGCAATCGAGCAGTACTTC
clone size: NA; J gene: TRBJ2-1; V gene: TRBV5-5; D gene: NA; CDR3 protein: CASSSPRVNEQFF; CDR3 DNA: TGTGCCAGCAGCTCCCCCAGGGTTAATGAGCAGTTCTTC
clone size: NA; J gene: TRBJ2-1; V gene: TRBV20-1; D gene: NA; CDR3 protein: CSASRPGSYNEQFF; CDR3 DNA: TGCAGTGCTAGTCGGCCAGGGTCCTACAATGAGCAGTTCTTC
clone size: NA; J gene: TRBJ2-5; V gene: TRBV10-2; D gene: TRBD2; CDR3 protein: CASENSGQTQYF; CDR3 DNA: TGCGCCAGCGAAAATAGCGGGCAGACCCAGTACTTC
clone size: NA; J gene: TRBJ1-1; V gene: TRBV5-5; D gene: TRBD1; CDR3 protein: CASTYRGRGTEAFF; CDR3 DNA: TGTGCCAGCACCTACAGGGGGCGAGGGACTGAAGCTTTCTTT
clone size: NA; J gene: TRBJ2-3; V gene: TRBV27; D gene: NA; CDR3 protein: CASSRPQGVGTDTQYF; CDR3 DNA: TGTGCCAGCAGTCGCCCCCAGGGTGTAGGCACAGATACGCAGTATTTT
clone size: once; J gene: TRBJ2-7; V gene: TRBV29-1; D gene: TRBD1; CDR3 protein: CSVASGTAQSEQYF; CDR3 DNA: TGCAGCGTTGCTTCCGGGACAGCTCAATCCGAGCAGTACTTC
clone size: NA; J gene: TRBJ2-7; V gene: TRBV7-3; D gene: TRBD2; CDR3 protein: CASSVTSGRAYEQYF; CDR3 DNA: TGTGCCAGCAGCGTAACTAGCGGGAGGGCCTACGAGCAGTACTTC
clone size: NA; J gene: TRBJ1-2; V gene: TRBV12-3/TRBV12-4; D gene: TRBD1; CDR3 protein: CASSSGTGAGYTF; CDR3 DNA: TGTGCCAGCAGTTCTGGGACAGGGGCTGGCTACACCTTC
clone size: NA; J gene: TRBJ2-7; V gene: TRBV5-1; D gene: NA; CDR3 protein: CASSLDTGFDEQYF; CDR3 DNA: TGCGCCAGCAGCTTGGACACCGGGTTCGACGAGCAGTACTTC
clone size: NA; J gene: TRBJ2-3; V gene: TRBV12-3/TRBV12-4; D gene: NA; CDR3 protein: CASSLLSDTQYF; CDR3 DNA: TGTGCCAGCAGTTTACTTTCAGATACGCAGTATTTT
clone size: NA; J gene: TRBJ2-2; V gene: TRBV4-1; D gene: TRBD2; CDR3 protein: CASSQVTSGNTGELFF; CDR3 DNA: TGCGCCAGCAGCCAGGTGACTAGCGGGAACACCGGGGAGCTGTTTTTT
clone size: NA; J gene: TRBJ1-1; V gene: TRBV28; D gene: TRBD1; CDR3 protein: CASKTGLPNTEAFF; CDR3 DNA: TGTGCCAGCAAGACAGGGCTACCGAACACTGAAGCTTTCTTT
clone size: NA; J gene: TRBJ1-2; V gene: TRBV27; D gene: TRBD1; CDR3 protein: CASRKGERQGAYGYTF; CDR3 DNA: TGTGCCAGCAGAAAAGGGGAGCGACAGGGGGCTTATGGCTACACCTTC
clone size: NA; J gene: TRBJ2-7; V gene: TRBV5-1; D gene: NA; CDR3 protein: CASSQFQGLNYEQYF; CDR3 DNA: TGCGCCAGCAGCCAATTTCAGGGGCTCAACTACGAGCAGTACTTC
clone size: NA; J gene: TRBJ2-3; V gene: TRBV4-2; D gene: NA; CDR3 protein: CASSQDWLTSTDTQYF; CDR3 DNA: TGTGCCAGCAGCCAAGATTGGCTCACCTCCACAGATACGCAGTATTTT
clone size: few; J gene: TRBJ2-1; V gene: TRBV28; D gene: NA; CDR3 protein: CASSLESVPAYEQFF; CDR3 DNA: TGTGCCAGCAGTTTAGAGAGTGTGCCTGCATATGAGCAGTTCTTC
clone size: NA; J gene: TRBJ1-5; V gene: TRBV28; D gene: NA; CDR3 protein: CASSQYGHQPQHF; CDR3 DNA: TGTGCCAGCAGTCAGTATGGCCATCAGCCCCAGCATTTT
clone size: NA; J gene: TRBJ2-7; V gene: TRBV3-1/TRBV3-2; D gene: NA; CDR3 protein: CASTLRELAYEQYF; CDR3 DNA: TGTGCCAGCACCCTAAGAGAACTAGCCTACGAGCAGTACTTC
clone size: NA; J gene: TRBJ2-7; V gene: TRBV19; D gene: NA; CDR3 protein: CASSIAGQSSYEQYF; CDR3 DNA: TGTGCCAGTAGTATAGCTGGACAGAGCTCCTACGAGCAGTACTTC
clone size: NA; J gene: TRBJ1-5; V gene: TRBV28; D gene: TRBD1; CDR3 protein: CASSLGYRDRGYQPQHF; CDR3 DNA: TGTGCCAGCAGCCTGGGATACCGGGACAGGGGCTATCAGCCCCAGCATTTT
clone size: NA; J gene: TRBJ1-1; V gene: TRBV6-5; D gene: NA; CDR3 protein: CASSTPGQLNTEAFF; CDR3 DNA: TGTGCCAGCAGTACTCCAGGGCAGCTGAACACTGAAGCTTTCTTT
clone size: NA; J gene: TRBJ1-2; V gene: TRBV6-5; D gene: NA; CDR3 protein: CASSYSRQGSYGYTF; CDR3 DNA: TGTGCCAGCAGTTACTCTCGGCAGGGGAGCTATGGCTACACCTTC
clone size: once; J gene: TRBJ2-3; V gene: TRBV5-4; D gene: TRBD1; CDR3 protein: CASSPDRYTDTQYF; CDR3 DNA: TGTGCCAGCAGCCCGGACAGGTACACAGATACGCAGTATTTT
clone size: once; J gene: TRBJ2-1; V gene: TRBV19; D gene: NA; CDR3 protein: CASSAVLANEQFF; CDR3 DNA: TGTGCCAGTAGTGCCGTACTAGCCAATGAGCAGTTCTTC
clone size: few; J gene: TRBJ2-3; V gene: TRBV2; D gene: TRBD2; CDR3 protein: CASSRTSATDTQYF; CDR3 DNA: TGTGCCAGCAGCCGGACTAGCGCCACAGATACGCAGTATTTT